What follows are 21 T cell receptor beta chains derived from one specimen sequenced in a study of T cells in Graves' hyperthyroidism and ophthalmopathy. The source material, RNA transcripts, was used to amplify TCR beta CDR3 regions. HTBI primers were employed in a first-round RT-PCR of the TCR CDR3. TCRdb re-analysed the multiplex PCR reads in MiXCR, keeping a single row per CDR3 protein. The repertoire holds about half a million distinct CDR3 sequences, with around 24% as singletons. The source material was blood. The receptors were sampled from a woman in her twenties or thirties with Graves' ophthalmopathy.

This clonotype was seen ten or more times. The CDR3 nucleotides read TGTGCCAGCAGACAGGGTGTCTCTGGGGCCAACGTCCTGACTTTC. This gives the protein CASRQGVSGANVLTF. This rearrangement joins TRBV28 to TRBJ2-6; D is possibly TRBD1 (6 bases). The V and J ends lost 6 bases and 0 bases respectively, with 9 bases between them. The CDR3 extends over 15 amino acids. Germline CDR1 and CDR2: MDHEN and SYDVKM.

This clonotype came up a few times. V gene TRBV3-1 combines with J gene TRBJ2-4; TRBD1 might be the D (5 bases). Germline assignment: CDR1 LGHDT and CDR2 YNNKEL (reference sequence). Trimming stripped 3 bases from V and 3 bases from J, with 9 bases between. The CDR3 spans 14 residues. CDR3 protein: CASSHREGKNIQYF. The CDR3, as DNA: TGTGCCAGCAGCCACAGGGAAGGCAAAAACATTCAGTACTTC.

The V call is TRBV5-1, the J call TRBJ1-2; 12 nucleotides agree with TRBD1. V dropped 6 bases and J dropped 5; count of bases not matched to a gene: 17. This CDR3 has 18 amino acids. Germline loops: CDR1 SGHRS, CDR2 YFSETQ. The CDR3 spells CASMGHPGTGGAQYGYTF. The CDR3 DNA sequence: TGCGCCAGCATGGGGCACCCCGGGACAGGGGGCGCCCAGTATGGCTACACCTTC.

Regarding this clonotype: At one end, the junction sequence differs from germline, possibly due to a read error. This sequence joins TRBV3-1 and TRBJ1-2; the D gene is possibly TRBD1 (6 bases). This CDR3 contains 15 residues. The V gene's germline CDR1 is LGHDT and CDR2 YNNKEL (reference sequence). The CDR3 bases are TGTGCCAGCAGCCAAGATATTGGGGGCAGCTATGGCTACAGCTTC. It codes for CASSQDIGGSYGYSF.

The sample holds many counts of this clonotype. This chain connects TRBV29-1 to TRBJ1-3, with D uncertain. V lost 3 bases to trimming and J lost 11 bases, with 14 bases between them. Germline V gene sequence: CDR1 SQVTM, CDR2 ANQGSEA. The CDR3 contains 12 residues. The CDR3 nucleotides are TGCAGCGTTGAGTCCTCCGGAAGCCCCATATATTTT. This encodes CSVESSGSPIYF. The full variable domain, its missing parts supplied by reference TRBV29-1 and TRBJ1-3, is SAVISQKPSRDICQRGTSLTIQCQVDSQVTMMFWYRQQPGQSLTLIATANQGSEATYESGFVIDKFPISRPNLTFSTLTVSNMSPEDSSIYLCSVESSGSPIYFGEGSWLTVV.

The CDR3 DNA is TGTGCCAGCAGCACGCTTGACGGGACGGGTGTTAGAAACATTCAGTACTTC. Translation: CASSTLDGTGVRNIQYF. The chain has TRBV28 and TRBJ2-4; D possibly matches TRBD1 or TRBD2 (5 bases each). CDR1 and CDR2 from the germline V gene are MDHEN and SYDVKM. V was shortened by 6 bases and J by 6 bases, with 24 bases between the two germline ends. The CDR3 length is 17 residues.

The table lists this clonotype with many counts. The CDR3 DNA is TGCAGCGTTTCATTTTTGGACTATGGCTACACCTTC. Translation gives CSVSFLDYGYTF. The rearrangement uses TRBV29-1 and TRBJ1-2; D uncertain. Germline CDR1 is SQVTM and CDR2 is ANQGSEA. The CDR3 extends over 12 amino acids. The germline V and J ends were trimmed by 5 bases and 3 bases, with 10 bases remaining between them.

This clonotype appeared many times. The V and J genes are TRBV12-3 or TRBV12-4 and TRBJ2-5; 8 bases map to TRBD2. V was clipped by 7 bases and J by 2 bases; unmatched bases: 6. This CDR3 region has 14 residues. CDR3 DNA sequence: TGTGCCAGCACCCCCGGGGGGGGGCAAGAGACCCAGTACTTC. Protein: CASTPGGGQETQYF.

The chain is built from TRBV6-2 or TRBV6-3 and TRBJ2-2, with 8 bases that match TRBD1. V shed 5 bases and J 7 bases; nucleotides not matched to a gene: 18. From germline, CDR1 is MNHEY and CDR2 SVGEGT. The CDR3 extends over 18 amino acids. The CDR3 region is CASSPFPRDRRRDGELFF. The CDR3 bases are TGTGCCAGCAGTCCTTTCCCGCGGGACAGGAGACGGGACGGGGAGCTGTTTTTT.

This clonotype was picked up a small number of times. This chain joins TRBV13 and TRBJ2-5; D is possibly TRBD1 (6 bases). The CDR3 contains 13 residues. Germline loops: CDR1 PRHDT, CDR2 FYEKMQ (reference sequence). The V and J ends lost 6 bases and 3 bases respectively, with 11 bases between them. The CDR3 coding sequence is TGTGCCAGCAGATGGACAGAGGAAGAGACCCAGTACTTC. Residues: CASRWTEEETQYF.

V usage is TRBV25-1 and J usage is TRBJ1-1, with a tentative D call TRBD1 (5 bases). Germline V CDR1 and CDR2: MGHDK, SYGVNS. Trimming pared 3 bases from V and 0 bases from J, leaving 11 bases between. CDR3 size: 15 residues. The CDR3 DNA reads TGTGCCAGCAGTGATAGAGGGGAAGTGAACACTGAAGCTTTCTTT. This codes for CASSDRGEVNTEAFF.

The V call is TRBV20-1, the J call TRBJ1-5; TRBD1 matches 9 bases. The CDR3 length is 17 residues. V was pared by 5 bases and J by 0 bases, with 11 bases of the junction left unmatched. Germline-derived CDR1 and CDR2 are DFQATT and SNEGSKA (reference sequence). The CDR3 loop is CSAQGQGGWVSNQPQHF. As DNA, the CDR3 is TGCAGTGCTCAGGGACAGGGAGGGTGGGTTAGCAATCAGCCCCAGCATTTT.

The chain is built from TRBV6-2 or TRBV6-3 and TRBJ2-2; the D gene is possibly TRBD1 (5 bases). Trimming pared 5 bases from V and 4 bases from J, leaving 11 bases between. Germline CDR1 reads MNHEY; CDR2 reads SVGEGT. There are 14 residues in the CDR3. CDR3 nucleotides: TGTGCCAGCAGTGCAGACAGAGCCACCGGGGAGCTGTTTTTT. Encoded protein: CASSADRATGELFF.

The chain combines TRBV5-5 with TRBJ1-2; D is possibly TRBD1 (6 bases). Germline V gives CDR1 SGHKS, CDR2 YYEKEE (reference sequence). This CDR3 contains 13 residues. V was cut by 0 bases and J by 6 bases, with 9 bases left in between. CDR3 protein: CASSLETGHGYTF. The CDR3 region has the DNA TGTGCCAGCAGCTTGGAAACAGGGCATGGCTACACCTTC.

The CDR3 coding sequence is TGTGCCAGCAGTGTTGGGGTTTTCTACGAGCAGTACTTC. Amino acids: CASSVGVFYEQYF. This sequence joins TRBV2 and TRBJ2-7; no reliable D call. Germline CDR1 and CDR2: SNHLY and FYNNEI. With 4 bases removed from V and 3 bases from J, the gap between germline ends came to 10 bases. CDR3 length: 13 residues.

The genes are TRBV5-5 and TRBJ2-2, with no clear D. With 3 bases removed from V and 6 bases from J, the gap between germline ends came to 18 bases. Germline V gives CDR1 SGHKS, CDR2 YYEKEE (reference sequence). The CDR3 spans 16 residues. CDR3 in amino acids: CASSSWDSRGPGELFF. Written as DNA, the CDR3 is TGTGCCAGCAGCTCCTGGGATTCCCGTGGCCCCGGGGAGCTGTTTTTT.

V and J are TRBV4-1 and TRBJ1-1, with a weak D call TRBD1 (5 bases). The CDR3 has 16 residues. V was clipped by 3 bases and J by 0 bases, with 14 bases between them. CDR1 is MGHRA, CDR2 YSYEKL, per germline. The CDR3 loop is CASSHESGIMNTEAFF. The CDR3 DNA follows: TGCGCCAGCAGCCACGAATCAGGGATCATGAACACTGAAGCTTTCTTT.

This clonotype appeared many times. The chain couples TRBV27 to TRBJ1-2; the match to TRBD1 covers 8 bases. CDR3 length equals 16 residues. Germline V gene lookup returns CDR1 MNHEY and CDR2 SMNVEV (reference sequence). V shed 0 bases, J shed 1 base, and the junction held 4 bases outside the gene matches. CDR3 sequence (DNA): TGTGCCAGCAGTTTATCCCGGACAGGGTTTAACTATGGCTACACCTTC. Translating gives CASSLSRTGFNYGYTF.

A few counts support this clonotype. This chain links TRBV2 with TRBJ1-6; D gene uncertain. Germline V CDR1 and CDR2: SNHLY, FYNNEI. The ends were cut back, 8 bases at V and 7 bases at J, with 12 bases in the middle. The CDR3 runs 13 residues. CDR3 in amino acids: CASGGEGNSPLHF. CDR3 sequence (DNA): TGTGCCAGCGGCGGCGAGGGAAATTCACCCCTCCACTTT.

In this sample, this clonotype turned up many times. The chain is built from TRBV7-2 and TRBJ2-2; D gene ambiguous. Trimming shortened V by 2 bases and J by 1 base, and 5 bases separated the two germline ends. This CDR3 has 14 residues. Germline values: CDR1 SGHTA, CDR2 FQGNSA. CDR3 amino acids: CASSLNGNTGELFF. The CDR3 region has the DNA TGTGCCAGCAGCTTAAACGGGAACACCGGGGAGCTGTTTTTT.

Ten or more counts support this clonotype. The chain carries TRBV20-1 and TRBJ2-2; D not resolved. Trimming took off 0 bases at V and 7 bases at J, with 9 bases between the two ends. CDR3 length: 13 amino acids. CDR1 and CDR2 from the germline V gene are DFQATT and SNEGSKA (reference sequence). The chain's CDR3 is CSARDLEGGELFF. The CDR3 DNA is TGCAGTGCTAGAGATCTAGAAGGCGGGGAGCTGTTTTTT.